The clone carrying this T cell receptor beta chain was recorded at least ten times. Its specificity is unknown. From germline, CDR1 is WSHSY and CDR2 SAAADI. The CDR3 covers 13 residues. Unmatched junction bases numbered 3, after V lost 4 bases and J lost 7 bases. The data originate from a study of T cells in Graves' hyperthyroidism and ophthalmopathy. Study-wide results and limits: Blood held most thyroid clonotypes expanded above 0.001 frequency. A 13 V-J model separated ophthalmopathy from stable hyperthyroidism. The model's output predicted ophthalmopathy at a median of roughly seven months prior to onset.

There were TCR beta CDR3 regions amplified from RNA transcripts. Carried out on the TCR CDR3, a first-round RT-PCR used the HTBI primer set. From the multiplex PCR reads, TCRdb called clonotypes with MiXCR, one entry per CDR3 protein. The sample lists a few hundred thousand distinct CDR3 sequences; less than 20% were seen once. This rearrangement joins TRBV10-2 to TRBJ1-2, with 10 bases lining up with TRBD1. This receptor was identified in a woman under 30 with Graves' hyperthyroidism that later progressed to Graves' ophthalmopathy. Sample: blood. CDR3 region: CASSGQGASGYTF. The CDR3 DNA reads TGCGCCAGCAGTGGACAGGGGGCGAGTGGCTACACCTTC.